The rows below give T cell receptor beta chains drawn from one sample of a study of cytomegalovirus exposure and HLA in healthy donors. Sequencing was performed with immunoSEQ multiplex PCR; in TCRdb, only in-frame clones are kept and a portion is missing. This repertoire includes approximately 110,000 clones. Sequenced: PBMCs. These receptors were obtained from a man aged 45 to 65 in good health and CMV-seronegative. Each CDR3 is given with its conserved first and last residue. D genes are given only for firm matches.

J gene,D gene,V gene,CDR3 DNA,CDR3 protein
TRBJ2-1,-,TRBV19,TGTGCCAGTAGTATTATACGGGGTGAGCAGTTCTTC,CASSIIRGEQFF
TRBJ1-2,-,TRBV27,TGTGCCAGCAGTTCCTCAGGGGTAGCTAACTATGGCTACACCTTC,CASSSSGVANYGYTF
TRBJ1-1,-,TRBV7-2,TGTGCCAGCAGTTTTTACAGGGAAGGCACTGAAGCTTTCTTT,CASSFYREGTEAFF
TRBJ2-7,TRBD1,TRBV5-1,TGCGCCAGCAGCTTGGGCGACAGGGGCTACGAGCAGTACTTC,CASSLGDRGYEQYF
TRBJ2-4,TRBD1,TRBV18,TGTGCCAGCTCACCGACTTTTGGGACAGGGGTATACATTCAGTACTTC,CASSPTFGTGVYIQYF
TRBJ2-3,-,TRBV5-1,TGCGCCAGCAGCTTGGGGGCAGCCACCAGCACAGATACGCAGTATTTT,CASSLGAATSTDTQYF
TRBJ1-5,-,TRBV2,TGTGCCAGCAGTGAAGGGGAAGGACGGGGGAATCAGCCCCAGCATTTT,CASSEGEGRGNQPQHF
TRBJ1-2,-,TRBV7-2,TGTGCCAGCAGCTACGTCACAGCGGTCTATGGCTACACCTTC,CASSYVTAVYGYTF
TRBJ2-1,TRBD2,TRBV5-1,TGCGCCAGCAGCTTGACTAGCGGGAGTTTGAATGAGCAGTTCTTC,CASSLTSGSLNEQFF
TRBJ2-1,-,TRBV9,TGTGCCAGCAGCGTAGACGGGAGTAGGCATGAGCAGTTCTTC,CASSVDGSRHEQFF
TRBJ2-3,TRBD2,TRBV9,TGTGCCAGCAGCGCGCCCCCGGGACTAGCTGGGGGTACGCAGTATTTT,CASSAPPGLAGGTQYF
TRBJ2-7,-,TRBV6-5,TGTGCCAGCAGTCCCTGGGACACAAAGGTGGGGGAGCAGTACTTC,CASSPWDTKVGEQYF
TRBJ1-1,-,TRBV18,TGTGCCAGCTCACCCACGGACAGCAACACTGAAGCTTTCTTT,CASSPTDSNTEAFF
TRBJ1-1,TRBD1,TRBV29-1,TGCAGCGTTGCCGCGACAGGGGGGAACACTGAAGCTTTCTTT,CSVAATGGNTEAFF
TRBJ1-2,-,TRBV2,TGTGCCAGCAGTGAAGCGTCAGGGTATCGCTATGGCTACACCTTC,CASSEASGYRYGYTF
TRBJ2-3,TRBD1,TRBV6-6,TGTGCCAGCAGCACACAGGGGCGGACGGATACGCAGTATTTT,CASSTQGRTDTQYF
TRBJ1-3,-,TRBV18,TGTGCCAGCTCACCACCCTGGTTCGGGGGGCCTGGAAACACCATATATTTT,CASSPPWFGGPGNTIYF
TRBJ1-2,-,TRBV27,TGTGCCAGCAGTTTAAACAGGATCGGTGGCTACACCTTC,CASSLNRIGGYTF
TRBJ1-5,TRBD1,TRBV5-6,TGTGCCAGCAGCTTGCAGGGGGGCAATCAGCCCCAGCATTTT,CASSLQGGNQPQHF
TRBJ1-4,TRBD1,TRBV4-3,TGCGCCAGCAGCCAAGACTTATCCGGTACAGGGGGCAATTTCGGGAAACTGTTTTTT,CASSQDLSGTGGNFGKLFF
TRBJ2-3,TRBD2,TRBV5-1,TGCGCCAGCAGCGGACCCGGGACTAGCGGGAGTTTGGGCACAGATACGCAGTATTTT,CASSGPGTSGSLGTDTQYF
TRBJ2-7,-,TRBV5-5,TGTGCCAGCAGTCCAGCGCGGGAGCAGTACTTC,CASSPAREQYF
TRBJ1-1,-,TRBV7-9,TGTGCCAGCAGCTTATCGATCCAGCGCACTGAAGCTTTCTTT,CASSLSIQRTEAFF
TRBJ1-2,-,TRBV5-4,TGTGCCAGCAGCTCCGGACAGTACTATGGCTACACCTTC,CASSSGQYYGYTF
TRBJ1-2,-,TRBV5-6,TGTGCCAGCAGCTCAGGGACGGAGGGTCCCTATGGCTACACCTTC,CASSSGTEGPYGYTF
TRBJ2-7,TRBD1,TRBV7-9,TGTGCCAGCAGCGGGGACAGGGGGGACGAGCAGTACTTC,CASSGDRGDEQYF
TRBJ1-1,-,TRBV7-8,TGTGCCAGCACTTGGACGGGGATGGGCAGTGGTACTGAAGCTTTCTTT,CASTWTGMGSGTEAFF
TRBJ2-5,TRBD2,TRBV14,TGTGCCAGCAGCCCAGGGGTAGCGGGAGCGGCAGAGACCCAGTACTTC,CASSPGVAGAAETQYF
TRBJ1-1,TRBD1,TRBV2,TGTGCCAGCAGCATTACGACAGGGGGCGTTGAAGCTTTCTTT,CASSITTGGVEAFF
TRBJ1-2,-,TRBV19,TGTGCCAGTAGTATGGAGGCACGGAACTATGGCTACACCTTC,CASSMEARNYGYTF
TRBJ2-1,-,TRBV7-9,TGTGCCAGCAGACCGGGGTCAGGTCCCAGCGTAGAGCAGTTCTTC,CASRPGSGPSVEQFF